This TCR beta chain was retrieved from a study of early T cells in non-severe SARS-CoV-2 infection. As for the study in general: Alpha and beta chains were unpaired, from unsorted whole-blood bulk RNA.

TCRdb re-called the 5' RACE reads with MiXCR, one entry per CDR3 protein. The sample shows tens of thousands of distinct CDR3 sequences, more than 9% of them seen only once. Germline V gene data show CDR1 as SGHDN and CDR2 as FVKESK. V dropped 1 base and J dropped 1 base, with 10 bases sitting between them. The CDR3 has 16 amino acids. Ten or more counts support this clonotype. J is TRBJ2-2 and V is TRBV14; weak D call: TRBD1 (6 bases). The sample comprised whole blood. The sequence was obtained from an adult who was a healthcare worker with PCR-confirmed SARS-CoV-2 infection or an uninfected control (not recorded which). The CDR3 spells CASSQVGTQNTGELFF. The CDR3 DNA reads TGTGCCAGCAGCCAAGTAGGGACACAGAACACCGGGGAGCTGTTTTTT.